Presented here are 32 T cell receptor beta chains from one specimen sequenced in a study of early T cells in non-severe SARS-CoV-2 infection. Each CDR3 protein gets one entry after TCRdb re-called the 5' RACE reads with MiXCR. The sample carries roughly 35,000 distinct CDR3 sequences, approximately 5.3% recorded once. The sample was whole blood. Receptors were obtained from an adult who was a healthcare worker with PCR-confirmed SARS-CoV-2 infection or an uninfected control (not recorded which).

This clonotype has a count of ten or more. The V and J genes are TRBV5-1 and TRBJ2-1; TRBD1 aligns across 7 bases. Germline CDR1 SGHRS, CDR2 YFSETQ. The CDR3 runs 13 residues. Trimming at V came to 5 bases and at J to 4 bases, leaving 3 bases not matched to a gene. The CDR3 DNA reads as TGCGCCAGCAGGGACAGGTTTTACAATGAGCAGTTCTTC. Protein product: CASRDRFYNEQFF.

Of note for this clonotype: Being one base from a much bigger clone, this may be a read error. The V and J genes are TRBV11-2 and TRBJ1-2; the D is unclear. Trimming removed 0 bases at V and 6 bases at J, with 8 bases between. Per the germline V gene, CDR1 is SGHAT and CDR2 is FQNNGV. The CDR3 is made up of 13 amino acids. The CDR3 DNA sequence: TGTGCCAGCAGCTTAGATAGGACGCATGGCTACACCTTC. The encoded protein is CASSLDRTHGYTF.

This clonotype came up many times. The J gene is TRBJ2-2, the V gene TRBV9; 13 nucleotides match TRBD2. Trimming removed 4 bases from V and 7 bases from J; junction bases left unmatched: 4. The CDR3 has 15 residues. The germline gives CDR1 SGDLS, CDR2 YYNGEE. The CDR3 sequence: CASSPGTSGVGELFF. The CDR3 DNA sequence: TGTGCCAGCAGCCCCGGGACTAGCGGGGTCGGGGAGCTGTTTTTT. The variable domain in full, with the rest retrieved from reference TRBV9 and TRBJ2-2, is DSGVTQTPKHLITATGQRVTLRCSPRSGDLSVYWYQQSLDQGLQFLIQYYNGEERAKGNILERFSAQQFPDLHSELNLSSLELGDSALYFCASSPGTSGVGELFFGEGSRLTVL.

This clonotype occurred many times. The chain carries TRBV6-6 and TRBJ2-1, with TRBD2 matching over 12 bases. Germline CDR1 is MNHNY and CDR2 is SVGAGI (reference sequence). Losses at the gene ends were 5 bases for V and 2 bases for J; bases not matched to a gene: 1. The CDR3 covers 15 residues. The CDR3 loop reads CASSLAGGAYNEQFF. The DNA for the CDR3 is TGTGCCAGCAGTCTAGCGGGAGGGGCCTACAATGAGCAGTTCTTC.

This clonotype was recorded a few times. The chain couples TRBV6-6 to TRBJ2-7; 9 positions match TRBD2. CDR1 is MNHNY and CDR2 is SVGAGI in the germline V gene (reference sequence). This CDR3 region has 15 residues. Losses at the gene ends were 6 bases for V and 5 bases for J; bases not matched to a gene: 11. The CDR3: CASSSPGTSINEQYF. The CDR3 DNA is TGTGCCAGCAGCTCCCCCGGGACTAGCATCAACGAGCAGTACTTC.

This clonotype appeared many times. The rearrangement uses TRBV9 and TRBJ2-3; tentatively, D is TRBD1 (6 bases). CDR3 length equals 15 residues. Looked up from germline, CDR1 is SGDLS and CDR2 is YYNGEE. V lost 0 bases to trimming and J lost 4 bases, with 12 bases between them. CDR3 sequence reads: CASSVGGQVADTQYF. CDR3 nucleotides: TGTGCCAGCAGCGTAGGGGGGCAAGTAGCAGATACGCAGTATTTT. Full variable domain (missing parts from reference TRBV9 and TRBJ2-3): DSGVTQTPKHLITATGQRVTLRCSPRSGDLSVYWYQQSLDQGLQFLIQYYNGEERAKGNILERFSAQQFPDLHSELNLSSLELGDSALYFCASSVGGQVADTQYFGPGTRLTVL.

The rearrangement uses TRBV11-1 and TRBJ2-5; possible D gene TRBD1, 5 bases. Germline V gene sequence: CDR1 SGHAT, CDR2 FQDESV (reference sequence). V lost 5 bases, J lost 4 bases, and 11 bases lay in between. The CDR3 is 13 amino acids. The CDR3 spells CASSTGERETQYF. For the CDR3, the DNA is TGTGCCAGCAGCACAGGAGAGAGAGAGACCCAGTACTTC.

At least ten counts were recorded for this clonotype. The chain combines TRBV20-1 with TRBJ2-1; possible D gene TRBD2, 5 bases. V lost 3 bases to trimming and J lost 6 bases, with 15 bases between them. The germline V gene encodes CDR1 DFQATT and CDR2 SNEGSKA (reference sequence). The CDR3 is made up of 14 amino acids. As DNA, the CDR3 is TGCAGTGCTAGTGACGTCGCTGAGGGCAATGAGCAGTTCTTC. Amino acid sequence: CSASDVAEGNEQFF.

This clonotype was observed a handful of times. The rearrangement joins TRBV20-1 to TRBJ1-1; 7 bases align to TRBD1. V lost 1 base to trimming and J lost 5 bases; unmatched junction nucleotides: 10. Germline V lookup: CDR1 DFQATT, CDR2 SNEGSKA (reference sequence). The length of the CDR3 is 15 residues. The CDR3 here is CSARVIRQGLTEAFF. CDR3 coding DNA: TGCAGTGCTAGAGTTATACGACAGGGCCTAACTGAAGCTTTCTTT.

This clonotype was seen ten or more times. This chain joins TRBV6-2 or TRBV6-3 and TRBJ1-2, with TRBD1 matching over 8 bases. The CDR3 length is 15 residues. The V gene end was trimmed by 7 bases and the J gene end by 1 base; junction bases not matched to a gene: 8. Germline V gene lookup returns CDR1 MNHEY and CDR2 SVGEGT. Here the CDR3 reads CASNHRTGLNYGYTF. Here the CDR3 DNA reads TGTGCCAGCAATCACCGGACAGGGCTTAACTATGGCTACACCTTC.

Many counts were recorded for this clonotype. The V gene is TRBV6-5, the J gene TRBJ2-3; perhaps TRBD1 as D (6 bases). CDR1 and CDR2 (germline): MNHEY, SVGAGI. V shed 6 bases and J shed 0 bases, with 13 bases lying between them. This CDR3 is 15 amino acids long. CDR3 coding DNA: TGTGCCAGCAGATCCAGGGGCGGTAGCACAGATACGCAGTATTTT. Its translation is CASRSRGGSTDTQYF.

This clonotype was seen more than once but under ten times. V gene TRBV7-8 combines with J gene TRBJ2-5; 15 bases fit TRBD2. The length of the CDR3 is 17 residues. CDR1 and CDR2 from the germline V gene are SGHVS and FQNEAQ. V trimming: 4 bases; J trimming: 7 bases; junction bases outside the gene matches: 10. The CDR3 region is CASSSGLAGGVRGTQYF. CDR3 coding DNA: TGTGCCAGCAGCTCCGGACTAGCGGGAGGGGTAAGGGGGACCCAGTACTTC.

In its sample, this clonotype was seen many times. The gene calls are TRBV20-1 and TRBJ1-1; D possibly corresponds to TRBD1 (6 bases). Between the trimmed V and J ends, which lost 7 bases and 3 bases, there was a span of 12 bases. The CDR3 is 12 amino acids. Germline CDR1 reads DFQATT; CDR2 reads SNEGSKA (reference sequence). The CDR3: CSVLQGDTEAFF. CDR3 DNA: TGCAGTGTCCTACAGGGAGACACTGAAGCTTTCTTT.

This clonotype was seen repeatedly, ten times or more. This sequence joins TRBV6-5 and TRBJ2-7, with 12 bases fitting TRBD1. The CDR3 loop spans 15 amino acids. In germline, CDR1 is MNHEY, CDR2 SVGAGI. V shed 7 bases, J shed 0 bases, and the junction held 4 bases outside the gene matches. CDR3 sequence: CASTPGQGASYEQYF. CDR3 coding DNA: TGTGCCAGCACCCCGGGACAGGGGGCCTCCTACGAGCAGTACTTC.

The chain uses TRBV28 and TRBJ2-4; TRBD1 or TRBD2 may be the D gene (5 bases each). V lost 5 bases, J lost 0 bases, and 11 bases lay in between. Per germline, CDR1 MDHEN and CDR2 SYDVKM. This CDR3 is built from 15 residues. CDR3 sequence reads: CASSAGTGAKNIQYF. The CDR3 region has the DNA TGTGCCAGCAGTGCCGGGACCGGAGCCAAAAACATTCAGTACTTC. The full variable domain, with the rest looked up from reference TRBV28 and TRBJ2-4, is DVKVTQSSRYLVKRTGEKVFLECVQDMDHENMFWYRQDPGLGLRLIYFSYDVKMKEKGDIPEGYSVSREKKERFSLILESASTNQTSMYLCASSAGTGAKNIQYFGAGTRLSVL.

This clonotype rates as medium-sized (0.01 to 0.1%). V usage is TRBV7-2 and J usage is TRBJ1-2, with D possibly being TRBD1 (5 bases). There are 15 residues in the CDR3. The V and J ends lost 4 bases and 2 bases respectively, with 14 bases between them. The V gene's germline CDR1 is SGHTA and CDR2 FQGNSA. CDR3 nucleotides: TGTGCCAGCAGCTCCCCGGGACTCTTCAACTATGGCTACACCTTC. As protein: CASSSPGLFNYGYTF.

As regards this clonotype: A junction end diverges from the germline sequence, so it may reflect a read error. V is TRBV18 and J is TRBJ1-1; 8 nucleotides agree with TRBD1. This CDR3 region has 14 residues. CDR1 is KGHSH, CDR2 LQKENI, per germline. CDR3 amino acids: CASSPQDRDTEVFF. The CDR3 nucleotides read TGTGCCAGCTCACCACAGGACAGGGACACTGAAGTTTTCTTT.

This clonotype was detected many times. The V call is TRBV5-1, the J call TRBJ1-1; D is unresolved. CDR1 is SGHRS, CDR2 YFSETQ, per germline. There are 15 residues in the CDR3. Trimming left V 1 base short and J 11 bases short, with 21 bases between. CDR3 loop: CASSLRVRTPTGAFF. DNA of the CDR3: TGCGCCAGCAGCTTGAGGGTTAGGACCCCAACTGGGGCTTTCTTT.

This clonotype showed up many times. The CDR3 DNA reads as TGCGCCAGCAGCTTCTTCGGTCGGGCCGACTTCGGGGAGCAGTACTTC. Its translation is CASSFFGRADFGEQYF. This chain uses TRBV5-1 with TRBJ2-7; D is uncertain. V lost 2 bases, J lost 7 bases, and 22 bases lay in between. This CDR3 contains 16 residues. The germline V gene encodes CDR1 SGHRS and CDR2 YFSETQ.

There are many counts of this clonotype. This chain joins TRBV4-2 and TRBJ2-7, with TRBD1 identical over 9 bases. This CDR3 has 15 residues. V lost 4 bases, J lost 2 bases, and 6 bases stayed unmatched. In germline, CDR1 is LGHNA, CDR2 YNFKEQ. The CDR3 nucleotides are TGTGCCAGCAGCCGCCCGGGACAGGGAACCTACGAGCAGTACTTC. This codes for CASSRPGQGTYEQYF.

In its sample, this clonotype was seen many times. The gene calls are TRBV7-6 and TRBJ2-3, with 8 positions matching TRBD2. The germline gives CDR1 SGHVS, CDR2 FNYEAQ. The CDR3 contains 17 residues. The ends lost 5 bases at V and 2 bases at J; junction bases unmatched: 12. CDR3 coding DNA: TGTGCCAGCAGCCCCGGTGGTGGCGGGGGGCTCACAGATACGCAGTATTTT. This encodes CASSPGGGGGLTDTQYF.

CDR3 nucleotides: TGTGCCAGTGGGACTAGACAAGAGACCCAGTACTTC. It translates to CASGTRQETQYF. This chain uses TRBV12-3 or TRBV12-4 with TRBJ2-5; 8 nucleotides line up with TRBD2. CDR3 length equals 12 residues. V was clipped by 9 bases and J by 2 bases; unmatched bases: 2.

This clonotype was seen ten or more times. The gene calls are TRBV20-1 and TRBJ1-2, with D uncertain. V was shortened by 7 bases and J by 4 bases, with 16 bases between the two germline ends. Germline V CDR1 and CDR2: DFQATT, SNEGSKA (reference sequence). The CDR3 is made up of 13 amino acids. The CDR3 DNA follows: TGCAGTGGAATTAGTTTGGACGGCTATGGCTACACCTTC. Its translation is CSGISLDGYGYTF.

This clonotype was found many times. The J gene is TRBJ1-5, the V gene TRBV21-1. TRBV21-1 represents a pseudogene. This CDR3 comprises 18 residues. The CDR3 region is CASTPELVGINSNQPQHF. The CDR3 region has the DNA TGTGCCAGCACTCCTGAGCTTGTAGGGATCAATAGCAATCAGCCCCAGCATTTT.

The sample holds many counts of this clonotype. J is TRBJ1-2 and V is TRBV7-2; TRBD1 matches 7 bases. Germline loops: CDR1 SGHTA, CDR2 FQGNSA. The trim removed 0 bases at V and 0 bases at J, leaving 7 bases unmatched. This CDR3 has 17 residues. CDR3 amino acids: CASSLASSGTANYGYTF. The CDR3 bases are TGTGCCAGCAGCTTAGCCTCATCCGGGACAGCTAACTATGGCTACACCTTC.

This clonotype appeared many times. V gene TRBV7-6 combines with J gene TRBJ2-5; the D gene is possibly TRBD1 (5 bases). Germline V gene sequence: CDR1 SGHVS, CDR2 FNYEAQ. The length of the CDR3 is 13 residues. Trimming removed 1 base from V and 5 bases from J, with 8 bases in between. CDR3 region: CASSLVSGETQYF. The CDR3 nucleotides are TGTGCCAGCAGCTTAGTTTCAGGGGAGACCCAGTACTTC.

This clonotype came up a few times. The J gene is TRBJ2-5, the V gene TRBV6-2 or TRBV6-3; D is ambiguous. Trimming removed 1 base from V and 2 bases from J, with 5 bases in between. This CDR3 has 13 residues. Looked up from germline, CDR1 is MNHEY and CDR2 is SVGEGT. Here the CDR3 DNA reads TGTGCCAGCAGTTACTTGGAACAAGAGACCCAGTACTTC. It specifies CASSYLEQETQYF.

This clonotype was seen ten or more times. The chain links TRBV7-9 to TRBJ2-7, with a possible D match to TRBD2 (5 bases). Germline CDR1 SEHNR, CDR2 FQNEAQ (reference sequence). This CDR3 has 13 amino acids. V was clipped by 3 bases and J by 7 bases, with 13 bases between them. CDR3 sequence reads: CASSFGGSGEQYF. CDR3 nucleotides: TGTGCCAGCAGCTTCGGAGGTTCGGGTGAGCAGTACTTC.

This clonotype was counted at least ten times. V and J are TRBV20-1 and TRBJ1-1; D may be TRBD1 (5 bases). Trimming removed 1 base at V and 5 bases at J, with 11 bases between. The CDR3 length is 13 residues. Germline values: CDR1 DFQATT, CDR2 SNEGSKA (reference sequence). The CDR3 DNA follows: TGCAGTGCTAGAGGGAGGGGAGAAACTGAAGCTTTCTTT. Amino acids: CSARGRGETEAFF.

In its sample, this clonotype was seen many times. V and J are TRBV6-5 and TRBJ1-1; D is possibly TRBD1 (5 bases). The length of the CDR3 is 15 residues. Per the germline V gene, CDR1 is MNHEY and CDR2 is SVGAGI. Trimming pared 4 bases from V and 0 bases from J, leaving 12 bases between. Here the CDR3 DNA reads TGTGCCAGCAGTTTGGGTTGGGGGATGAACACTGAAGCTTTCTTT. Residues: CASSLGWGMNTEAFF.

This clonotype was counted only a few times. This chain uses TRBV28 with TRBJ2-7; a possible D gene is TRBD2 (6 bases). The V end lost 9 bases, the J end lost 1 base, and 16 bases lay between the germline ends. CDR1 and CDR2 (germline): MDHEN, SYDVKM. The CDR3 consists of 14 residues. The CDR3 loop reads CASKLADTSYEQYF. In DNA form, the CDR3 reads TGTGCCAGTAAACTAGCCGATACGTCCTACGAGCAGTACTTC.

Ten or more counts support this clonotype. The chain recombines TRBV7-2 with TRBJ2-1, with 8 bases fitting TRBD2. The CDR3 is made up of 15 amino acids. V was pared by 8 bases and J by 8 bases, with 14 bases of the junction left unmatched. In germline, CDR1 is SGHTA, CDR2 FQGNSA. CDR3 sequence: CASGRTSGPQDEQFF. In nucleotides, the CDR3 is TGTGCCAGCGGACGTACTAGCGGACCCCAGGATGAGCAGTTCTTC.